This TCR beta chain was recorded in a study of cytomegalovirus exposure and HLA in healthy donors (TCRdb year 2017). In the study overall: An earlier analysis of several hundred of the donors reported about 260 Gb of sequence data and 117 million unique TCR beta sequences obtained from around 180 million T cells. Roughly 300 gigabases of sequencing data and tens of millions of unique TCR sequences were included in an early release covering about 700 HLA-typed donors. Of the 398 genotyped donors, roughly 76% were placed in the genetic ancestry cluster associated with self-reported Caucasian donors. The study was designed to test whether signatures of past pathogen exposure could be identified by cataloging public T cell receptors. The study profiled the T cell repertoires of hundreds of subjects by immunosequencing and related them to cytomegalovirus serostatus. A separate validation cohort of about 110 different subjects was used in addition to the roughly 720-subject first cohort. The study combined high-throughput TCR immunosequencing, statistical association of individual TCRs with disease status, and machine learning to predict cytomegalovirus infection status. In a later analysis, previously published TCR beta repertoires from several hundred donors were re-analyzed and high-resolution HLA genotyping was added so that TCR occurrence patterns could be studied. In the later analysis, no new phenotypic data were used to find candidate immune exposures; instead, reliance was placed on TCR beta sequences and their occurrence across donors. To decide whether each TCR beta V gene segment behaved as functional or pseudogenic, an earlier analysis of some 600 of the donors relied on high-throughput TCR beta sequencing. Alongside the repertoire data, information on donor age, sex, ethnicity and CMV serostatus was compiled. A later genetic analysis used genome-wide SNP genotypes for 398 of the 666 donors, treating that subset as a discovery cohort. Every discovery cohort repertoire had been produced on one sequencing platform. Class I and class II HLA loci were covered by the typing at four-digit resolution. The number of donors typed differed by locus, with about 620-630 for A, B, C, DRB1 and DQB1, around 560 for DQA1, under 610 for DPA1, and some 440 for DPB1. Four or five DR-DQ haplotypes were handled as single units for association and clustering because linkage in the cohort was strong. Among about 360 genotyped donors of the cohort, an average of approximately 240,000 unique TCR beta nucleotide sequences were sequenced per donor, roughly 20% of them non-productive.

On this clone: Its antigen is unknown. No much larger clone is present one base from it, and per-base qualities are unavailable.

The cohort consisted of 600 or so healthy bone marrow donors. All cohort members were sampled while nominally healthy, although unrecorded immune exposures were likely present. The donor tested CMV seronegative, placing the donor among the 350 or so seronegative members of the cohort. Each donor provided a peripheral blood sample, and peripheral blood mononuclear cells were used for TCR beta sequencing. Genomic DNA extraction from the blood cell samples was performed with the Qiagen DNeasy Blood Extraction Kit. The junction carries 6 bases between V and J, which are trimmed by 0 bases and 1 base respectively. Per the germline V gene, MNHEY is the CDR1 and SVGAGI is the CDR2. The CDR3 runs 14 residues from the cysteine to the phenylalanine. Only CDR3 DNA is held: 42 bases, read in frame from base 1. Broad study findings and their caveats: In a later analysis, the rate of TCR association differed among HLA loci, with DRB1 alleles having the most associated TCRs and HLA-C alleles having the fewest. At a false discovery rate of 0.05, a later analysis linked 16,951 TCR beta sequences to specific HLA alleles. A later genetic analysis associated a missense DCLRE1C variant with V-gene and J-gene trimming of TCR beta chains, and an independent cohort replicated the association. A later analysis found that most CMV-associated TCR beta chains appeared HLA-restricted, with HLA associations seemingly driven largely by CMV exposure. It was suggested by the authors that the approach could potentially be generalized to other disease states and immunological phenotypes. In both the original and validation cohorts, the classifier was reported to diagnose cytomegalovirus status with high specificity and sensitivity. In a later analysis, HLA-associated TCR beta chains were found to be more clonally expanded and to have lower generation probabilities than equally common non-associated chains. A few of the identified cytomegalovirus-associated TCR beta chains were confirmed in vitro to be specific for cytomegalovirus antigens. Because the 87-base-pair reads could not distinguish some IMGT-functional V segments, including TRBV6-2 and TRBV6-3, those segments were excluded. The presence/absence analyses assumed that sequencing depth was roughly uniform across donors, and that assumption may not be true. Most TCR sequences were observed very rarely across donors, whereas some public TCRs were present in many individuals. Because counts were too low, about 15 rarely observed V segments, including chromosome 9 orphons, were left out of the earlier analysis of about 500 of the donors. According to a later genetic analysis, donors in an Asian-associated ancestry cluster had fewer N-insertions in productive TCRs than the approximately 610-donor mean. Linkage disequilibrium might explain the correlated functional status among segregating V segments, but an unknown experimental factor could not be excluded. A cluster of highly shared sequence variants was judged likely to be a technical artifact of the sequencing pipeline. Strong co-occurrence of HLA alleles, especially DR and DQ, made assigning TCR associations to individual alleles difficult. Because HLA typing was unavailable for some donors at each locus, only the typed subset was used in association tests. CMV serostatus was the only immune exposure information available for the cohort. In an earlier analysis of about 600 of the donors, most TCR beta V segments appeared in productive rearrangements about 87% or about 30% of the time, broadly matching IMGT annotations. A further reported finding was that TCR beta sequences accurately predicted the HLA-A and HLA-B alleles for most subjects in the first cohort. Only TCR beta chains were sequenced in this cohort, and the absence of alpha or paired-chain data limited detectable features. In the study, 150 to 200 TCR beta chains were listed as associated with cytomegalovirus. A later analysis reported that several top co-occurrence clusters appeared linked to parvovirus B19, influenza, CMV and Epstein-Barr virus.

Receptors were amplified or captured by the immunoSEQ multiplex PCR assay. A mixture of 60 forward primers for TCR Vbeta segments and 13 reverse primers for TCR Jbeta segments was used in the multiplex PCR. A multiplex PCR assay on genomic DNA amplified the CDR3 region of rearranged TCR beta genes. Amplified TCR beta libraries were sequenced as 87-base-pair reads on the Illumina HiSeq System. The authors' analysis ran thus. Across the roughly 600 repertoires, a later analysis counted 60 million to 90 million unique TCR beta chains, roughly 11 million of which were shared by at least two donors. To remove PCR and sequencing errors, raw reads were error-corrected and collapsed into unique sequences using a nearest-neighbor algorithm that merged closely related sequences. To assign V, D and J gene segments, CDR3 sequences were aligned to IMGT reference sequences. For a sequence to be retained, a match of at least six nucleotides to both a V gene segment and a J gene segment was required. A rearrangement was called productive if the CDR3 had no stop codons and remained in frame with V and J, and every other rearrangement was called non-productive. Following IMGT convention, CDR3 was defined as the stretch from the second conserved V-encoded cysteine up to the conserved J-encoded phenylalanine. The earlier analysis of some 550 of the donors excluded any sequence lacking an unambiguous match to a single V gene segment. In an earlier analysis of 587 of the donors, V segments were called functional above 56.7% productive rearrangements and were called segregating when the between-donor standard deviation exceeded 5%. A statistical classification framework was built for diagnosing cytomegalovirus status from the catalog of TCR beta chain sequences. A later analysis assigned V and J genes by comparing TCR nucleotide sequences with IMGT/GENE-DB human TR gene sequences. In a later analysis, CDR3 sequences and most-parsimonious VDJ recombination scenarios were assigned using the TCRdist pipeline. In a later analysis, each TCR beta chain was defined by its CDR3 amino acid sequence together with its V-gene family, and reads lacking a unique V-gene family were excluded. To address suspected cross-contamination and a sequencing artifact, a later analysis removed 592 highly shared, low-generation-probability nucleotide sequences. For each public chain, a later analysis derived a clonal expansion index from normalized ranks of inferred template counts within each repertoire. In a later analysis, generation probabilities were computed using a VDJ recombination model fitted to out-of-frame rearrangements, and the results were checked against IGoR. In a later analysis, hypergeometric tests were used to score TCR-TCR, TCR-HLA and TCR-CMV co-occurrence, with a repertoire-size bias correction applied to TCR pairs. In a later analysis, false discovery rates were estimated by permuting HLA or CMV assignments 20 times. In a later analysis, co-occurring TCRs were grouped using DBSCAN, and TCRdist sequence similarity was added for clustering within HLA-allele-positive subsets. Co-occurrence clustering excluded repertoires with fewer than 30,000 or more than 120,000 public chains, plus five with anomalous nucleotide sharing. TCRdb's version of the immuneACCESS table is confined to in-frame rearrangements and falls short of the full clone set. An unresolved V gene accounts for under half of the shortfall where checked; the remainder is of unknown origin. The DNA gave D and trimming, while V, J and clone size come from that table. For this sample there are about 120,000 clones; 65% to 85% appear just once. The ten largest clones represent 0.2% to 0.25% of the sample.

This receptor was obtained from a man aged 50-59 years in good health and CMV-seronegative. The chain is made from TRBV6-5 and TRBJ1-1; the D gene cannot be named for sure. Sequencing was carried out using PBMCs. The bases read TGTGCCAGCAGTTACTCCACATGGAACACTGAAGCTTTCTTT. Its protein product is CASSYSTWNTEAFF.